Following are 28 T cell receptor beta chains from one sample sequenced in a study of T cells in Graves' hyperthyroidism and ophthalmopathy. TCR beta CDR3 regions were amplified from RNA transcripts. HTBI primers were the set used in a first-round RT-PCR of the TCR CDR3. TCRdb reanalysed the multiplex PCR reads using MiXCR and keeps one entry per CDR3 protein. The data show roughly 300,000 distinct CDR3 sequences, over 15% seen once. The sequenced sample was blood. These receptors originate from a woman in her forties or fifties with Graves' hyperthyroidism.

At least ten counts were recorded for this clonotype. The V gene is TRBV5-1, the J gene TRBJ2-3, with 7 bases identical to TRBD2. Losses at the gene ends were 0 bases for V and 4 bases for J; bases not matched to a gene: 8. The V gene's germline CDR1 is SGHRS and CDR2 YFSETQ. CDR3 length: 16 residues. The CDR3 nucleotides are TGCGCCAGCAGCTTGGCCTTTGCGGGGGTGGCAGATACGCAGTATTTT. The encoded protein is CASSLAFAGVADTQYF.

This clonotype has a count of ten or more. The V call is TRBV7-9, the J call TRBJ2-7; no clear D. There are 12 residues in the CDR3. Deletions cut 7 bases from V and 1 base from J, with 8 bases between. The V gene's germline CDR1 is SEHNR and CDR2 FQNEAQ (reference sequence). The CDR3 bases are TGTGCCAGCACCGCTGGGTCCTACGAGCAGTACTTC. This translates into CASTAGSYEQYF.

The table lists this clonotype with a few counts. Sequence at one end of the junction differs from germline and may be a read error. CDR3 residues: CPSSGGTANTEAFF. DNA of the CDR3: TGCCCCAGCAGCGGGGGGACAGCAAACACTGAAGCTTTCTTT. The V and J genes are TRBV5-1 and TRBJ1-1, with TRBD1 matching over 7 bases. CDR3 length: 14 residues. The germline CDR1 and CDR2 sequences are SGHRS and YFSETQ.

This clonotype was recorded a few times. The gene calls are TRBV6-5 and TRBJ2-7; 7 bases map to TRBD2. The germline gives CDR1 MNHEY, CDR2 SVGAGI. V shed 0 bases, J shed 0 bases, and the junction held 2 bases outside the gene matches. The CDR3 consists of 15 residues. CDR3 sequence: CASSYSGEGSYEQYF. In nucleotides, the CDR3 is TGTGCCAGCAGTTACTCCGGGGAGGGCTCCTACGAGCAGTACTTC.

A few counts support this clonotype. The gene calls are TRBV27 and TRBJ1-5; perhaps TRBD1 as D (5 bases). Germline assignment: CDR1 MNHEY and CDR2 SMNVEV (reference sequence). Trimming pared 2 bases from V and 9 bases from J, leaving 14 bases between. The CDR3 is made up of 14 amino acids. The CDR3 loop is CASSLVAGSRPQHF. As DNA, the CDR3 is TGTGCCAGCAGTTTAGTCGCAGGGTCCAGGCCCCAGCATTTT.

This clonotype was picked up a small number of times. J is TRBJ2-2 and V is TRBV30; maybe TRBD2 (6 bases). V was shortened by 1 base and J by 4 bases, with 10 bases between the two germline ends. Germline CDR1 is GTSNPN and CDR2 is SVGIG (reference sequence). The CDR3 is 14 amino acids. CDR3 protein: CAWSEVRGTGELFF. The CDR3 DNA is TGTGCCTGGAGTGAAGTGCGGGGCACCGGGGAGCTGTTTTTT.

This clonotype has just a few counts. The chain is built from TRBV2 and TRBJ2-5; TRBD1 matches 10 bases. V lost 5 bases to trimming and J lost 5 bases; unmatched junction nucleotides: 5. Germline V gives CDR1 SNHLY, CDR2 FYNNEI. The CDR3 consists of 14 residues. CDR3 in amino acids: CASSPGTGVETQYF. The DNA of the CDR3 is TGTGCCAGCAGTCCCGGGACAGGGGTTGAGACCCAGTACTTC.

This clonotype was picked up a small number of times. The chain is built from TRBV20-1 and TRBJ2-1; 14 positions agree with TRBD2. The V gene's germline CDR1 is DFQATT and CDR2 SNEGSKA (reference sequence). V gave up 0 bases and J gave up 7 bases; unmatched junction bases: 5. The CDR3 contains 16 residues. CDR3 DNA sequence: TGCAGTGCTAGAGAGACTAGCGGGAGGGCCATGAATGAGCAGTTCTTC. Encoded protein: CSARETSGRAMNEQFF.

This clonotype was observed a few times. This chain connects TRBV12-3 or TRBV12-4 to TRBJ2-3; D call uncertain. Trimming cost V 6 bases and J 2 bases, with 6 bases left between them. The CDR3 runs 12 residues. The CDR3 nucleotides are TGTGCCAGCAGAAAACTCACAGATACGCAGTATTTT. It translates to CASRKLTDTQYF.

This chain connects TRBV6-1 to TRBJ2-1, with 11 bases aligning to TRBD2. There are 19 residues in the CDR3. Germline V gene lookup returns CDR1 MNHNS and CDR2 SASEGT. The V and J ends lost 6 bases and 4 bases, in that order; junction bases with no gene match: 17. The CDR3 reads CASSAAPGTSGWQYNEQFF. In DNA, the CDR3 is TGTGCCAGCAGCGCCGCACCCGGGACTAGCGGCTGGCAATACAATGAGCAGTTCTTC.

V and J are TRBV28 and TRBJ2-5; D is possibly TRBD1 (6 bases). The CDR3 spans 15 residues. CDR1 and CDR2 from the germline V gene are MDHEN and SYDVKM. Trimming took off 2 bases at V and 1 base at J, with 11 bases between the two ends. CDR3 bases: TGTGCCAGCAGTTTAGCTAGGACAGTCCAAGAGACCCAGTACTTC. Translating gives CASSLARTVQETQYF.

The CDR3 DNA is TGTGCCAGCAGTTTTGGGACCGGGGAGCTGTTTTTT. Amino acids: CASSFGTGELFF. V and J are TRBV27 and TRBJ2-2; D is ambiguous. CDR3 length equals 12 residues. Per germline, CDR1 MNHEY and CDR2 SMNVEV (reference sequence). Trimming removed 3 bases at V and 5 bases at J, with 4 bases between.

J is TRBJ1-3 and V is TRBV16; no reliable D call. The V end was cut by 4 bases, the J end by 2 bases, with 15 bases between. Germline V gives CDR1 KGHSY, CDR2 FQNENV. The CDR3 is made up of 16 amino acids. The CDR3 reads CASSPVVPATGNTIYF. DNA for the CDR3: TGTGCCAGCAGCCCGGTCGTCCCAGCGACTGGAAACACCATATATTTT.

This clonotype was seen at least ten times. The chain recombines TRBV18 with TRBJ2-3, with 8 bases matching TRBD1. Germline CDR1 and CDR2: KGHSH and LQKENI. This CDR3 region has 15 residues. The V gene end was trimmed by 6 bases and the J gene end by 0 bases; junction bases not matched to a gene: 5. DNA for the CDR3: TGTGCCAGCTCCCCGGGACAGGTGAGCACAGATACGCAGTATTTT. This codes for CASSPGQVSTDTQYF.

This clonotype has a single count. The CDR3 is CASSLDGAGQETQYF. The CDR3 bases are TGTGCCAGCAGCTTAGATGGCGCAGGTCAAGAGACCCAGTACTTC. The rearrangement uses TRBV11-2 and TRBJ2-5; D is uncertain. The CDR3 length is 15 residues. Trimming removed 0 bases at V and 2 bases at J, with 10 bases between. CDR1 SGHAT and CDR2 FQNNGV come from the germline V gene.

This clonotype was seen only a few times. The chain uses TRBV27 and TRBJ2-7; 8 positions match TRBD2. Germline values: CDR1 MNHEY, CDR2 SMNVEV (reference sequence). With 5 bases clipped from V and 1 base from J, the junction kept 7 bases outside the gene matches. This CDR3 is built from 15 residues. CDR3 sequence (DNA): TGTGCCAGCAGTAAGGACGGGAGGGATTCCTACGAGCAGTACTTC. This codes for CASSKDGRDSYEQYF.

The chain joins TRBV5-6 to TRBJ1-6, with D unclear. The germline gives CDR1 SGHDT, CDR2 YYEEEE. The CDR3 sequence is 14 residues long. Trimming took 0 bases from V and 9 from J, leaving 10 bases between them. The CDR3 sequence is CASSLATGSSPLHF. DNA for the CDR3: TGTGCCAGCAGCTTGGCCACCGGGTCTTCACCCCTCCACTTT.

V gene TRBV5-1 combines with J gene TRBJ2-7; TRBD1 matches at 10 bases. The CDR3 has 15 amino acids. CDR1 SGHRS and CDR2 YFSETQ come from the germline V gene. V lost 3 bases, J lost 4 bases, and 7 bases stayed unmatched. CDR3 sequence (DNA): TGCGCCAGCAGCTATCAACCGGGACAGGGGTACGAGCAGTACTTC. Translated, it gives CASSYQPGQGYEQYF.

As to this clonotype: This may come from a read error, since a much larger clone is one base off. This chain joins TRBV12-3 or TRBV12-4 and TRBJ1-5; TRBD1 might be the D (5 bases). CDR3 length: 14 residues. V shed 1 base and J shed 3 bases, with 7 bases lying between them. CDR3 DNA: TGTGCCAGCAGTTTAGGGGGGTTCAATCAGCCCCAGCATTTT. It translates to CASSLGGFNQPQHF.

This rearrangement joins TRBV5-1 to TRBJ2-3, with D possibly TRBD2 on 7 matching bases. CDR3 size: 15 residues. Germline V gene lookup returns CDR1 SGHRS and CDR2 YFSETQ. V lost 5 bases and J lost 4, with 17 bases in between. CDR3 in amino acids: CASSREGVAADTQYF. The CDR3 coding sequence is TGCGCCAGCAGTAGGGAGGGGGTTGCGGCAGATACGCAGTATTTT.

This clonotype was counted ten times or more. V usage is TRBV27 and J usage is TRBJ2-7; D possibly corresponds to TRBD1 (5 bases). The CDR3 totals 14 residues. Germline V lookup: CDR1 MNHEY, CDR2 SMNVEV (reference sequence). The V gene lost 6 bases and the J gene lost 2 bases, with 14 bases spanning the gap. CDR3 sequence (DNA): TGTGCCAGCAGCCAGGCAGGGTGGACCTACGAGCAGTACTTC. Amino acid sequence: CASSQAGWTYEQYF.

The chain carries TRBV7-9 and TRBJ1-2, with TRBD1 identical over 11 bases. Germline V gene data show CDR1 as SEHNR and CDR2 as FQNEAQ (reference sequence). V trimming: 3 bases; J trimming: 6 bases; junction bases outside the gene matches: 3. This CDR3 region has 14 residues. The DNA for the CDR3 is TGTGCCAGCAGCTTCGGACAGGGGGCGCATGGCTACACCTTC. Amino acids: CASSFGQGAHGYTF. The whole variable domain, filled in from reference TRBV7-9 and TRBJ1-2, reads DTGVSQNPRHKITKRGQNVTFRCDPISEHNRLYWYRQTLGQGPEFLTYFQNEAQLEKSRLLSDRFSAERPKGSFSTLEIQRTEQGDSAMYLCASSFGQGAHGYTFGSGTRLTVV.

The chain joins TRBV7-6 to TRBJ2-2; tentatively, D is TRBD1 (6 bases). The CDR3 loop spans 16 amino acids. Germline V gene data show CDR1 as SGHVS and CDR2 as FNYEAQ. Trimming removed 1 base from V and 1 base from J, with 10 bases in between. CDR3 loop: CASSLDRTENTGELFF. The CDR3 coding sequence is TGTGCCAGCAGCTTAGATCGGACAGAGAACACCGGGGAGCTGTTTTTT.

In this sample, this clonotype turned up a few times. Just one base apart from a much larger clone, this may be a read error. The J gene is TRBJ1-2, the V gene TRBV12-3 or TRBV12-4, with D possibly matching TRBD1 (6 bases). The ends were cut back, 1 base at V and 6 bases at J, with 12 bases in the middle. The CDR3 totals 14 residues. CDR3 sequence: CASSLEGGFNGYTF. CDR3 nucleotide sequence: TGTGCCAGCAGTTTAGAGGGGGGCTTCAATGGCTACACCTTC.

This sequence joins TRBV6-1 and TRBJ2-7, with a weak D call TRBD1 (6 bases). Per the germline V gene, CDR1 is MNHNS and CDR2 is SASEGT. The V end lost 7 bases, the J end lost 0 bases, and 16 bases lay between the germline ends. The CDR3 is made up of 15 amino acids. CDR3 sequence reads: CASTPRRGSSYEQYF. In DNA, the CDR3 is TGTGCCAGCACCCCGAGAAGGGGGTCCTCCTACGAGCAGTACTTC.

The table lists this clonotype with a count of one. The V call is TRBV7-9, the J call TRBJ1-1; D unresolved. This CDR3 region has 14 residues. Germline CDR1 and CDR2: SEHNR and FQNEAQ (reference sequence). V was clipped by 3 bases and J by 1 base, with 9 bases between them. This CDR3 is CASSFQQRNTEAFF. CDR3 DNA sequence: TGTGCCAGCAGCTTCCAACAGCGGAACACTGAAGCTTTCTTT.

The chain employs TRBV20-1 and TRBJ2-7, with 8 bases aligning to TRBD2. Germline V gives CDR1 DFQATT, CDR2 SNEGSKA (reference sequence). Trimming cost V 2 bases and J 7 bases; bases outside gene matches: 13. There are 15 residues in the CDR3. CDR3 loop: CSARRKGGRLLEQYF. Here the CDR3 DNA reads TGCAGTGCTAGACGAAAAGGCGGGAGGTTGTTAGAGCAGTACTTC.

Ten or more counts support this clonotype. This chain links TRBV9 with TRBJ1-1; D is uncertain. The V end lost 0 bases, the J end lost 1 base, and 10 bases lay between the germline ends. CDR3 length: 15 amino acids. Germline V gene lookup returns CDR1 SGDLS and CDR2 YYNGEE. The DNA of the CDR3 is TGTGCCAGCAGCGTAGGAGGGTTGGGGAACACTGAAGCTTTCTTT. Protein: CASSVGGLGNTEAFF.